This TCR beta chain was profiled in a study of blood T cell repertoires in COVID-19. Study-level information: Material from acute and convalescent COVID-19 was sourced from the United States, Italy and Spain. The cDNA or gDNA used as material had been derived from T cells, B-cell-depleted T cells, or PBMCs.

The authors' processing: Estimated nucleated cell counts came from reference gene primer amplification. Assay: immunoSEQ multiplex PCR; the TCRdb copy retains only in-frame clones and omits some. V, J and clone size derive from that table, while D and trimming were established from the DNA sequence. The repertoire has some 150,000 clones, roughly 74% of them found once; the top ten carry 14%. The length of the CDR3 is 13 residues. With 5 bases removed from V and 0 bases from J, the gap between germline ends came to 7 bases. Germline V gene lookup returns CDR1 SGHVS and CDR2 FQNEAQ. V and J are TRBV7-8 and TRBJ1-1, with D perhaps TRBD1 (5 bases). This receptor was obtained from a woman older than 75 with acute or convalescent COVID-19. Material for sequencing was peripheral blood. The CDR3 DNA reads TGTGCCAGCAGCCCAGGGTTGAACACTGAAGCTTTCTTT. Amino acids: CASSPGLNTEAFF.